This T cell receptor (beta chain) was documented in a study of blood T cells in healthy people across ages. There were healthy Caucasian individuals from Russia, aged about 6 to 90, serving as donors. Each sample had at least 6.5 million PBMCs isolated. The use of a sample-barcoded 5' primer and a J-beta primer mix characterized a second PCR of about 6 to 12 cycles. Paired-end reads containing CDR3 totaled no fewer than 2.5 million for each sample. TCRdb re-called the 5' RACE reads with MiXCR, one entry per CDR3 protein. The sample lists fewer than 900,000 distinct CDR3 sequences, roughly 44% occurring once. In regard to this clonotype: Its specificity is unknown.

Looked up from germline, CDR1 is DFQATT and CDR2 is SNEGSKA (reference sequence). V was pared by 6 bases and J by 0 bases, with 9 bases between. The CDR3 sequence is 13 residues long. Whole-study results and caveats: A greater number of naive CD4+ cells and higher diversity distinguished long-lived donors from aged donors.

The material sequenced was blood. The clonotype originates from a woman aged 55-70 years in good health. The chain uses TRBV20-1 and TRBJ1-5; no firm D call. The CDR3 region is CSALADSNQPQHF. The DNA for the CDR3 is TGCAGTGCCCTCGCGGATAGCAATCAGCCCCAGCATTTT.